In its sample, the clone carrying this T cell receptor beta chain was seen many times. Its antigen is currently unknown. One entry per CDR3 protein results from TCRdb running MiXCR on the reads. The profile shows 200,000 to 300,000 distinct CDR3 sequences, over 8% of them singletons. CDR3 length equals 15 residues. The germline gives CDR1 SGHTA, CDR2 FQGNSA. Losses at the gene ends were 0 bases for V and 4 bases for J; bases not matched to a gene: 5. The sample belongs to a study of T cell repertoires in cytomegalovirus infection. On the study more broadly: Through public TCR beta signatures, both CMV infection and matching HLA type were indicated.

Study findings and constraints: In two of eight donors, the top clonotype was HLA-C-restricted CMV-specific. The cumulative frequency of public TCR beta families identified carriers of CMV plus the relevant HLA.

The sequenced material came from PBMCs. This sequence originates from a human donor in good health (CMV status not recorded). Some clones in this sample may be carry-over from other donors' samples. This chain links TRBV7-2 with TRBJ2-7; 8 bases are shared with TRBD1. The CDR3 protein is CASSLAGQATYEQYF. The CDR3, as DNA: TGTGCCAGCAGCTTAGCGGGACAGGCGACTTACGAGCAGTACTTC.